The clone carrying this T cell receptor (beta chain) has a single count. Antigen specificity is unknown. This PCR relied on a set of 60 Vbeta primers and 13 Jbeta primers. Generated by immunoSEQ multiplex PCR, the TCRdb table keeps only in-frame clones and is missing some. The sample shows around 150,000 clones, around 82% of them seen only once. The record originates from a study of cytomegalovirus exposure and HLA in healthy donors. Study context: The Caucasian-associated ancestry cluster contained approximately 81% of the approximately 430 genotyped donors. The study, taken as a whole, reports: Relative to the roughly 640-donor mean, N-insertions were reportedly fewer in an Asian-associated ancestry cluster in a later analysis.

The sample taken for sequencing was PBMCs. The clonotype comes from a man aged 50-59 years in good health and CMV-seropositive.

CDR3 protein: CASKTGRPDETQYF. The CDR3 DNA follows: TGTGCCAGCAAAACAGGGCGCCCTGACGAGACCCAGTACTTC. The gene calls are TRBV11-1 and TRBJ2-5, with D possibly being TRBD1 (6 bases). Deletions cut 7 bases from V and 5 bases from J, with 17 bases between. CDR1 SGHAT and CDR2 FQDESV come from the germline V gene (reference sequence). This CDR3 region has 14 residues.